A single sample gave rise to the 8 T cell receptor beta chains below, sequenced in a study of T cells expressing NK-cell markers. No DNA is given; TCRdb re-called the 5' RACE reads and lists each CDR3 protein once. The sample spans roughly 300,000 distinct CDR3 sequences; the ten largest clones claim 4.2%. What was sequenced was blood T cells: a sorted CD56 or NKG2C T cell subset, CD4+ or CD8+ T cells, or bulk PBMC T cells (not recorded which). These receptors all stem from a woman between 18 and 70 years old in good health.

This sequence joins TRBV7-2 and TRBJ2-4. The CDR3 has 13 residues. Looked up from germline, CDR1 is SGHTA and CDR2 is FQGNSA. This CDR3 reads CASSSDRTLIQYF. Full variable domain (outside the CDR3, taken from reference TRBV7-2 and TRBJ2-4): GAGVSQSPSNKVTEKGKDVELRCDPISGHTALYWYRQSLGQGLEFLIYFQGNSAPDKSGLPSDRFSAERTGGSVSTLTIQRTQQEDSAVYLCASSSDRTLIQYFGAGTRLSVL.

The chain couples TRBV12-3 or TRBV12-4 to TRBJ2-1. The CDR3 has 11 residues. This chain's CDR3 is CASTRRNEQFF.

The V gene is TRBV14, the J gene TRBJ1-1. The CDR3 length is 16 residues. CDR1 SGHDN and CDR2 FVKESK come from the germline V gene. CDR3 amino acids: CASSQDGTFVNTEAFF.

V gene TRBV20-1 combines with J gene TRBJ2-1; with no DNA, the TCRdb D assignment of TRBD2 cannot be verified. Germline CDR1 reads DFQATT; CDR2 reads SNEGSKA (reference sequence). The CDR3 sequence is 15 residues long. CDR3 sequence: CSAPSGTFLNNEQFF.

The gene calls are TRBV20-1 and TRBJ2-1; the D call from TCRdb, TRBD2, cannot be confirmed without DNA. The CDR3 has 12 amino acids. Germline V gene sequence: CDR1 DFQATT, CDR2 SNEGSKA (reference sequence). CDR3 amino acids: CSARTRRDQQFF.

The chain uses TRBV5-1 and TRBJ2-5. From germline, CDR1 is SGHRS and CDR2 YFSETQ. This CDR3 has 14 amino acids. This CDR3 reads CASSLGRLEETQYF.

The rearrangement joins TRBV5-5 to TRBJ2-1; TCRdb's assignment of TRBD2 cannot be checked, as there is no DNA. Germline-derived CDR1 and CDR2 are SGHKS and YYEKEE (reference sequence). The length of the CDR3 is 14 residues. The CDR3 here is CASRSGLAGSEQFF.

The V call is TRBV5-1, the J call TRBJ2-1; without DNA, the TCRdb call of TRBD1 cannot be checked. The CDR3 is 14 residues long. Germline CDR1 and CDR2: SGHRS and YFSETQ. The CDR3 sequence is CASRSGQGADEQFF.